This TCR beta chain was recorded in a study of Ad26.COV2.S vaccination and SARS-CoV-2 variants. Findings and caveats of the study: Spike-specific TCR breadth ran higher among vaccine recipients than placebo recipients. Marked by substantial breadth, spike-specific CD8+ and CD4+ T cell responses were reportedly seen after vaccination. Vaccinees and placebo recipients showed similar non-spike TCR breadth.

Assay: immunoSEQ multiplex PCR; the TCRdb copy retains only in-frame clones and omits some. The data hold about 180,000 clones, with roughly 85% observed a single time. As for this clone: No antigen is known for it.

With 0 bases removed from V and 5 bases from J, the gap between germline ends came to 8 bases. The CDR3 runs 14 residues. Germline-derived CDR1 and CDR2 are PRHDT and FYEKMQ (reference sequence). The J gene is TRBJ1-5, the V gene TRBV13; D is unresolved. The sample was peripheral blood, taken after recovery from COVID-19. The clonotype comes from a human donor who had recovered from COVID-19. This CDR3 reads CASSLGVGDQPQHF. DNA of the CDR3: TGTGCCAGCAGCTTAGGGGTAGGCGATCAGCCCCAGCATTTT.